This T cell receptor beta chain was profiled in a study of response to subunit inactivated influenza vaccine. TCRdb passed the RT-PCR reads through MiXCR, listing each CDR3 protein once. There are some 550,000 distinct CDR3 sequences in the sample; around a quarter occur only once, and 2.5% to 3% lies in the top ten. V was trimmed by 4 bases and J by 2 bases, leaving 14 bases between them. The V gene's germline CDR1 is MGHRA and CDR2 YSYEKL. The CDR3 loop spans 15 amino acids. These same records also appear under a second study, on T cells expressing NK-cell markers. From that report: For TCR beta, cDNA was produced by 5'RACE template switching with UMIs. CD8+ T cells in over five donors included dominant NKG2C+ clonotypes at roughly 1.0-7.0%.

The sequences come from CD4+ T cells sorted from PBMCs, collected 12 days after vaccination. This chain links TRBV4-1 with TRBJ1-2; D ambiguous. The TCR was taken from a man aged 45-65 years who received an inactivated influenza vaccine. CDR3 in amino acids: CASSLLALQNYGYTF. DNA for the CDR3: TGCGCCAGCAGCCTGTTGGCCCTCCAAAACTATGGCTACACCTTC.